This T cell receptor beta chain was profiled in a study of cytomegalovirus exposure and HLA in healthy donors. Overall study findings and caveats: Associated with HLA alleles at 0.05 false discovery rate in a later analysis were fewer than 20,000 TCR beta sequences. The listing of roughly 160 TCR beta chains classed them as cytomegalovirus-associated. Accurate prediction of HLA-A and HLA-B alleles (for most subjects) was reportedly achieved from TCR beta sequences.

Of note for this clone: Its antigen is not known.

Trimming removed 6 bases from V and 3 bases from J, with 11 bases in between. The CDR3 has 13 amino acids. Germline CDR1 is ENHRY and CDR2 is SYGVKD. The PCR contained 60 Vbeta and 13 Jbeta primers. The method was immunoSEQ multiplex PCR; TCRdb's version includes in-frame clones alone and lacks a portion of them. The table has 150,000 or so clones, more than 60% seen once; the top ten hold 2.5% to 4%. The source of this sequence is a woman between 45 and 60 years old in good health and CMV-seropositive. The sequenced sample was PBMCs. The chain uses TRBV10-3 and TRBJ1-1, with D possibly being TRBD1 (5 bases). The CDR3 DNA reads as TGTGCCATCAGGCAGGGAGGAGACACTGAAGCTTTCTTT. Amino acids: CAIRQGGDTEAFF.